The following is a T cell receptor (beta chain) sequence with its context. Libraries were prepared by immunoSEQ multiplex PCR; TCRdb keeps only in-frame clonotypes and omits some of them. The sample yields tens of thousands of clones, just under 80% seen once. This sample is part of a study of blood T cell repertoires in COVID-19. About the research overall: Sources were T cells, B-cell-depleted T cells, or PBMCs; the material itself was cDNA or gDNA.

The receptor was derived from a human donor in a cohort sampled during active COVID-19. Input material: peripheral blood.

The CDR3 sequence is CASSLAISGSAGYTF. In nucleotides, the CDR3 is TGCGCCAGCAGCTTGGCCATCTCCGGGTCGGCGGGCTACACCTTC. The chain couples TRBV5-1 to TRBJ1-2; D is ambiguous. Trimming removed 0 bases at V and 8 bases at J, with 17 bases between. Germline V gene sequence: CDR1 SGHRS, CDR2 YFSETQ. The CDR3 totals 15 residues.